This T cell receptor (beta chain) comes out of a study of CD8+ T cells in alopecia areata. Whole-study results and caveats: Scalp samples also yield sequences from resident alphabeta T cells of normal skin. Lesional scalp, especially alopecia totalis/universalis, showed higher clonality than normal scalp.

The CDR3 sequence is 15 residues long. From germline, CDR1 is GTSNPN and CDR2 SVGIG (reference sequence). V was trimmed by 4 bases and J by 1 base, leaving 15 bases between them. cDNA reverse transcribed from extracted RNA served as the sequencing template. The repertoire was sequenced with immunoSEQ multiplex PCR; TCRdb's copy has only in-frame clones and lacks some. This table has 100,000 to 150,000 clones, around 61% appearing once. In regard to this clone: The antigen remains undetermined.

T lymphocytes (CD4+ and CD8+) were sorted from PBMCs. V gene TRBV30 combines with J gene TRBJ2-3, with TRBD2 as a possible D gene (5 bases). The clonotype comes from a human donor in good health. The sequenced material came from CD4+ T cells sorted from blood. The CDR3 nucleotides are TGTGCCTGGACGGGGTCAGGCTATCGCACAGATACGCAGTATTTT. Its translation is CAWTGSGYRTDTQYF.